This passage covers 21 T cell receptor beta chains from one sample sequenced in a study of blood T cell repertoires in COVID-19. The table came from immunoSEQ multiplex PCR; TCRdb's copy has only in-frame clones and leaves some out. This sample has hundreds of thousands of clones; approximately 91% occur once, and the top ten carry around 0.8%. Sequenced material: peripheral blood. These receptors were taken from a young woman with acute or convalescent COVID-19.

This clone occurred once. The chain combines TRBV19 with TRBJ1-5; D is unresolved. CDR1 is LNHDA, CDR2 SQIVND, per germline (reference sequence). This CDR3 is built from 15 residues. With 3 bases removed from V and 4 bases from J, the gap between germline ends came to 13 bases. The CDR3 DNA is TGTGCCAGTAGTATCGGCGGGCTGGGGAATCAGCCCCAGCATTTT. This codes for CASSIGGLGNQPQHF. Filled out from reference TRBV19 and TRBJ1-5, the complete variable domain reads DGGITQSPKYLFRKEGQNVTLSCEQNLNHDAMYWYRQDPGQGLRLIYYSQIVNDFQKGDIAEGYSVSREKKESFPLTVTSAQKNPTAFYLCASSIGGLGNQPQHFGDGTRLSIL.

The chain employs TRBV7-9 and TRBJ2-2; 8 nucleotides align to TRBD1. The trim removed 5 bases at V and 0 bases at J, leaving 5 bases unmatched. The CDR3 has 16 amino acids. Germline V gene data show CDR1 as SEHNR and CDR2 as FQNEAQ (reference sequence). The CDR3, as DNA: TGTGCCAGCAGCCTGAGACAGGGGACGAACACCGGGGAGCTGTTTTTT. Encoded protein: CASSLRQGTNTGELFF. The whole variable domain, filled in from reference TRBV7-9 and TRBJ2-2, reads DTGVSQNPRHKITKRGQNVTFRCDPISEHNRLYWYRQTLGQGPEFLTYFQNEAQLEKSRLLSDRFSAERPKGSFSTLEIQRTEQGDSAMYLCASSLRQGTNTGELFFGEGSRLTVL.

This clone was recorded only once. The chain is built from TRBV2 and TRBJ1-5; D is ambiguous. The germline CDR1 and CDR2 sequences are SNHLY and FYNNEI. Deletions cut 3 bases from V and 6 bases from J, with 12 bases between. CDR3 length: 14 residues. The CDR3 region is CASSDDVTGQPQHF. The CDR3 nucleotides read TGTGCCAGCAGTGACGACGTTACGGGTCAGCCCCAGCATTTT.

The V gene is TRBV12-3 or TRBV12-4, the J gene TRBJ1-2; D perhaps matches TRBD1 (6 bases). The V and J ends lost 2 bases and 4 bases respectively, with 8 bases between them. This CDR3 is 13 amino acids long. CDR3 region: CASSLLGAYGYTF. CDR3 coding DNA: TGTGCCAGCAGTTTACTGGGGGCCTATGGCTACACCTTC.

This chain joins TRBV25-1 and TRBJ2-3, with D possibly matching TRBD2 (6 bases). CDR1 is MGHDK, CDR2 SYGVNS, per germline. V lost 6 bases and J 2 bases, leaving 18 bases between the germline ends. The CDR3 spans 16 residues. CDR3 nucleotides: TGTGCCAGCAGCGGACATCGCGGGAAAGACACAGATACGCAGTATTTT. It translates to CASSGHRGKDTDTQYF.

The chain employs TRBV9 and TRBJ2-2; the match to TRBD1 covers 9 bases. The CDR3 length is 16 residues. The junction had 7 bases not matched to a gene; V was cut back by 3 bases and J by 4 bases. CDR1 and CDR2 (germline): SGDLS, YYNGEE. The CDR3 protein is CASSAGTGLATGELFF. CDR3 DNA: TGTGCCAGCAGCGCCGGGACAGGGCTCGCCACCGGGGAGCTGTTTTTT.

The chain is built from TRBV7-9 and TRBJ2-5; 7 nucleotides line up with TRBD1. Germline V CDR1 and CDR2: SEHNR, FQNEAQ (reference sequence). V lost 5 bases, J lost 1 base, and 7 bases stayed unmatched. The CDR3 sequence is 15 residues long. This chain's CDR3 is CASSPDRAVQETQYF. For the CDR3, the DNA is TGTGCCAGCAGCCCAGACAGGGCGGTCCAAGAGACCCAGTACTTC.

This rearrangement joins TRBV30 to TRBJ2-1; 11 bases match TRBD2. CDR1 and CDR2 (germline): GTSNPN, SVGIG (reference sequence). Trimming took 3 bases from V and 4 from J; bases not matched to a gene: 14. The CDR3 has 18 amino acids. The CDR3: CAWSSALAGGAVYNEQFF. The CDR3 nucleotides are TGTGCCTGGAGCTCTGCGCTAGCGGGAGGAGCTGTGTACAATGAGCAGTTCTTC.

This chain connects TRBV7-9 to TRBJ1-2, with D possibly TRBD1 on 6 matching bases. CDR1 is SEHNR, CDR2 FQNEAQ, per germline (reference sequence). The CDR3 runs to 12 residues. Trimming shortened V by 5 bases and J by 4 bases, and 8 bases separated the two germline ends. CDR3 DNA sequence: TGTGCCAGCAGCCCGACAGGCTATGGCTACACCTTC. Amino acids: CASSPTGYGYTF. The variable domain in full, with the rest retrieved from reference TRBV7-9 and TRBJ1-2, is DTGVSQNPRHKITKRGQNVTFRCDPISEHNRLYWYRQTLGQGPEFLTYFQNEAQLEKSRLLSDRFSAERPKGSFSTLEIQRTEQGDSAMYLCASSPTGYGYTFGSGTRLTVV.

The CDR3 DNA reads as TGTGCCAGCAGCTTCGACTATGCTTACAATGAGCAGTTCTTC. As protein: CASSFDYAYNEQFF. The chain links TRBV7-9 to TRBJ2-1; TRBD2 might be the D (5 bases). The CDR3 loop spans 14 amino acids. The germline gives CDR1 SEHNR, CDR2 FQNEAQ (reference sequence). V lost 3 bases and J 4 bases, leaving 10 bases between the germline ends.

The rearrangement joins TRBV7-2 to TRBJ2-3; TRBD2 might be the D (5 bases). This CDR3 region has 13 residues. Germline V CDR1 and CDR2: SGHTA, FQGNSA. With 6 bases removed from V and 2 bases from J, the gap between germline ends came to 9 bases. In DNA form, the CDR3 reads TGTGCCAGCAGTGGACTGATCACAGATACGCAGTATTTT. Protein sequence: CASSGLITDTQYF.

The chain joins TRBV4-1 to TRBJ1-3; tentatively, D is TRBD1 (6 bases). The germline V gene encodes CDR1 MGHRA and CDR2 YSYEKL. With 0 bases removed from V and 3 bases from J, the gap between germline ends came to 18 bases. The CDR3 consists of 18 residues. The CDR3 sequence is CASSQDPGVGNIGNTIYF. The DNA for the CDR3 is TGCGCCAGCAGCCAAGACCCAGGGGTGGGGAATATTGGAAACACCATATATTTT.

The chain carries TRBV9 and TRBJ2-3; D uncertain. The V gene's germline CDR1 is SGDLS and CDR2 YYNGEE. V lost 6 bases, J lost 6 bases, and 5 bases lay in between. The CDR3 loop spans 10 amino acids. CDR3 sequence (DNA): TGTGCCAGCAACGGGGATACGCAGTATTTT. This gives the protein CASNGDTQYF. The variable domain in full, completed from reference TRBV9 and TRBJ2-3, reads DSGVTQTPKHLITATGQRVTLRCSPRSGDLSVYWYQQSLDQGLQFLIQYYNGEERAKGNILERFSAQQFPDLHSELNLSSLELGDSALYFCASNGDTQYFGPGTRLTVL.

The J gene is TRBJ2-3, the V gene TRBV14; TRBD2 aligns across 8 bases. Germline assignment: CDR1 SGHDN and CDR2 FVKESK. The CDR3 is 15 amino acids. Trimming took 1 base from V and 5 from J; bases not matched to a gene: 5. CDR3 residues: CASSQGGRRLDTQYF. CDR3 DNA: TGTGCCAGCAGCCAAGGCGGGAGGAGGTTAGATACGCAGTATTTT.

The table lists this clone with a count of one. J is TRBJ2-7 and V is TRBV7-6; D is perhaps TRBD2 (6 bases). V shed 5 bases and J shed 2 bases, with 19 bases lying between them. Germline assignment: CDR1 SGHVS and CDR2 FNYEAQ. CDR3 length: 16 amino acids. CDR3 coding DNA: TGTGCCAGCAGCCCCGCCGGGGGAGCCATAGCCTACGAGCAGTACTTC. Translated, it gives CASSPAGGAIAYEQYF.

At least ten counts were recorded for this clone. The rearrangement uses TRBV3-1 (or the pseudogene TRBV3-2) and TRBJ1-4; TRBD1 agrees at 9 bases. CDR1 and CDR2 (germline): LGHDT, YNNKEL (reference sequence). CDR3 length equals 14 residues. Trimming took 4 bases from V and 8 from J; bases not matched to a gene: 5. The CDR3 spells CASSLQGAREKLFF. CDR3 sequence (DNA): TGTGCCAGCAGCCTACAGGGGGCTAGGGAAAAACTGTTTTTT.

The chain recombines TRBV15 with TRBJ2-5; TRBD1 matches at 7 bases. Germline assignment: CDR1 LNHNV and CDR2 YYDKDF (reference sequence). This CDR3 is built from 14 residues. J lost 1 base, V lost 8 bases, and 7 bases had no gene match. Written as DNA, the CDR3 is TGTGCCACCCAAGACCCAGGGGGCCAAGAGACCCAGTACTTC. This codes for CATQDPGGQETQYF.

The chain has TRBV7-2 and TRBJ2-7, with D maybe TRBD2 (6 bases). Trimming took 5 bases from V and 7 from J, leaving 12 bases between them. Germline V CDR1 and CDR2: SGHTA, FQGNSA. The CDR3 has 12 amino acids. The CDR3 sequence: CASSPTRGEQYF. The DNA of the CDR3 is TGTGCCAGCAGCCCGACTAGGGGTGAGCAGTACTTC.

The chain uses TRBV19 and TRBJ1-2; TRBD1 matches 7 bases. The germline CDR1 and CDR2 sequences are LNHDA and SQIVND (reference sequence). The CDR3 length is 15 residues. V lost 4 bases, J lost 8 bases, and 13 bases stayed unmatched. This CDR3 is CASSTTGNRGGGYTF. CDR3 nucleotide sequence: TGTGCCAGTAGTACAACGGGGAACAGGGGAGGCGGCTACACCTTC.

This chain links TRBV5-1 with TRBJ2-3; 11 positions agree with TRBD2. With V trimmed by 2 bases and J by 2 bases, 4 bases remained unmatched. Germline CDR1 is SGHRS and CDR2 is YFSETQ. The CDR3 length is 16 residues. DNA for the CDR3: TGCGCCAGCAGCTTAACTAGCGGGAGTTCCACAGATACGCAGTATTTT. It specifies CASSLTSGSSTDTQYF.

The CDR3 nucleotides are TGTGCCAGCAGGGGAACAGGGGGGAAACCCTACGAGCAGTACTTC. Residues: CASRGTGGKPYEQYF. V and J are TRBV2 and TRBJ2-7, with TRBD1 matching 8 bases. The CDR3 runs 15 residues. The V segment lost 6 bases and the J segment 2 bases; nucleotides outside the gene matches: 9. CDR1 SNHLY and CDR2 FYNNEI come from the germline V gene.